What follows are 21 T cell receptor beta chains derived from one specimen sequenced in a study of blood T cell repertoires in COVID-19. The table came from immunoSEQ multiplex PCR; TCRdb's copy has only in-frame clones and leaves some out. The repertoire has about 210,000 clones, about 91% of them found once; the top ten carry under 1.5%. Sequencing used peripheral blood. Receptors originate from a man aged 30 to 45 with acute or convalescent COVID-19.

This chain joins TRBV28 and TRBJ1-5; weak D call: TRBD1 (6 bases). V lost 0 bases and J lost 3, with 15 bases in between. CDR1 is MDHEN and CDR2 is SYDVKM in the germline V gene. This CDR3 comprises 17 residues. CDR3 sequence (DNA): TGTGCCAGCAGTTTATGGGGTACCAGGGGAGCCAATCAGCCCCAGCATTTT. As protein: CASSLWGTRGANQPQHF.

The chain couples TRBV5-1 to TRBJ2-1, with 9 nucleotides matching TRBD1. Trimming took 3 bases from V and 9 from J; bases not matched to a gene: 7. The germline CDR1 and CDR2 sequences are SGHRS and YFSETQ. This CDR3 contains 14 residues. CDR3 DNA sequence: TGCGCCAGCAGCTCGGGACAGGGACCCACTGAGCAGTTCTTC. Amino acid sequence: CASSSGQGPTEQFF.

This chain uses TRBV6-5 with TRBJ2-3; no firm D call. The CDR3 runs 15 residues. The germline V gene has CDR1 MNHEY and CDR2 SVGAGI. Trimming cost V 0 bases and J 0 bases, with 7 bases left between them. The CDR3 DNA reads TGTGCCAGCAGTTACTCCTCGGGTAGCACAGATACGCAGTATTTT. Translating it yields CASSYSSGSTDTQYF.

This clone was detected only once. The rearrangement uses TRBV11-2 and TRBJ2-7, with D tentatively TRBD1 (5 bases). The CDR3 consists of 14 residues. V dropped 1 base and J dropped 5 bases, with 12 bases sitting between them. Germline CDR1 and CDR2: SGHAT and FQNNGV. The CDR3 nucleotides are TGTGCCAGCAGCTTAGTAATGGACATCAACGAGCAGTACTTC. It yields the protein CASSLVMDINEQYF.

As for this clone: The junction and the germline gene differ at one end; a read error may be behind it. The V and J genes are TRBV24-1 and TRBJ1-1, with D tentatively TRBD1 (6 bases). This CDR3 is 12 amino acids long. Germline V gene lookup returns CDR1 KGHDR and CDR2 SFDVKD. The CDR3 DNA follows: TGTGCCACCAGTGATTTGAGGCAGGGGTTCCTCTTT. Translated, it gives CATSDLRQGFLF.

The V and J genes are TRBV7-3 and TRBJ2-1; a weak D match, TRBD1 (6 bases). CDR1 SGHTA and CDR2 FQGTGA come from the germline V gene. The CDR3 contains 15 residues. The germline V and J ends were trimmed by 5 bases and 2 bases, with 13 bases remaining between them. CDR3: CASSPTRTAYNEQFF. DNA for the CDR3: TGTGCCAGCAGCCCAACCCGGACAGCCTACAATGAGCAGTTCTTC.

This chain joins TRBV28 and TRBJ2-5; TRBD1 matches at 7 bases. Trimming took 6 bases from V and 6 from J; bases not matched to a gene: 10. The germline gives CDR1 MDHEN, CDR2 SYDVKM. The CDR3 is made up of 14 amino acids. The CDR3 DNA follows: TGTGCCAGCAGCGAGACAGGGTCCTTGAAGACCCAGTACTTC. Protein sequence: CASSETGSLKTQYF.

The chain carries TRBV7-3 and TRBJ1-6; D is ambiguous. Looked up from germline, CDR1 is SGHTA and CDR2 is FQGTGA. The CDR3 is 15 amino acids. The ends were cut back, 5 bases at V and 10 bases at J, with 18 bases in the middle. As DNA, the CDR3 is TGTGCCAGCAGCCCAGACCTCAAAGCGGGATCACCCCTCCACTTT. Residues: CASSPDLKAGSPLHF. The full variable domain, in which reference TRBV7-3 and TRBJ1-6 provide the parts outside the CDR3, is GAGVSQTPSNKVTEKGKYVELRCDPISGHTALYWYRQSLGQGPEFLIYFQGTGAADDSGLPNDRFFAVRPEGSVSTLKIQRTERGDSAVYLCASSPDLKAGSPLHFGNGTRLTVT.

The chain has TRBV19 and TRBJ2-7; 9 bases fit TRBD2. CDR3 length: 15 residues. From germline, CDR1 is LNHDA and CDR2 SQIVND (reference sequence). V was clipped by 1 base and J by 6 bases; unmatched bases: 7. The chain's CDR3 is CASSIVGSGSSEQYF. The CDR3 nucleotides are TGTGCCAGTAGTATAGTGGGTAGCGGGAGCTCCGAGCAGTACTTC.

The V gene is TRBV19, the J gene TRBJ1-5, with unresolved D. Germline V gene data show CDR1 as LNHDA and CDR2 as SQIVND (reference sequence). V dropped 3 bases and J dropped 0 bases, with 6 bases sitting between them. The CDR3 totals 14 residues. The DNA for the CDR3 is TGTGCCAGTAGTATCGGGTATAGCAATCAGCCCCAGCATTTT. Amino acids: CASSIGYSNQPQHF.

The J gene is TRBJ2-5, the V gene TRBV30, with 9 bases identical to TRBD1. The V gene's germline CDR1 is GTSNPN and CDR2 SVGIG (reference sequence). CDR3 length: 14 residues. The ends lost 3 bases at V and 5 bases at J; junction bases unmatched: 7. This chain's CDR3 is CAWSRGQGFETQYF. The CDR3, as DNA: TGTGCCTGGAGCCGGGGACAGGGTTTTGAGACCCAGTACTTC.

This clone was counted a single time. The chain recombines TRBV6-6 with TRBJ1-2, with D tentatively TRBD1 (5 bases). V was clipped by 2 bases and J by 4 bases, with 8 bases between them. This CDR3 region has 13 residues. The V gene's germline CDR1 is MNHNY and CDR2 SVGAGI (reference sequence). CDR3 nucleotides: TGTGCCAGCAGTTACGGGGGAGGCTATGGCTACACCTTC. Its translation: CASSYGGGYGYTF.

The CDR3 DNA follows: TGTGCCAGCAGCGTAGCGGGGTTGGAGGGCCAGCCCCAGCATTTT. Protein: CASSVAGLEGQPQHF. The chain joins TRBV9 to TRBJ1-5, with D unresolved. CDR3 length equals 15 residues. Germline V gene sequence: CDR1 SGDLS, CDR2 YYNGEE. V dropped 0 bases and J dropped 7 bases, with 14 bases sitting between them. Full variable domain (missing parts from reference TRBV9 and TRBJ1-5): DSGVTQTPKHLITATGQRVTLRCSPRSGDLSVYWYQQSLDQGLQFLIQYYNGEERAKGNILERFSAQQFPDLHSELNLSSLELGDSALYFCASSVAGLEGQPQHFGDGTRLSIL.

V is TRBV7-9 and J is TRBJ2-7; D call uncertain. The CDR3 length is 11 residues. In germline, CDR1 is SEHNR, CDR2 FQNEAQ (reference sequence). V was clipped by 0 bases and J by 6 bases, with 3 bases between them. The CDR3 DNA sequence: TGTGCCAGCAGCTTAGCCGTCGAGCAGTACTTC. It translates to CASSLAVEQYF.

The chain combines TRBV19 with TRBJ2-1; 7 bases are a match to TRBD1. In germline, CDR1 is LNHDA, CDR2 SQIVND (reference sequence). This CDR3 has 17 amino acids. V trimming: 6 bases; J trimming: 0 bases; junction bases outside the gene matches: 11. The CDR3 sequence: CASRITGVGSSYNEQFF. CDR3 nucleotides: TGTGCCAGTAGGATCACAGGGGTGGGGAGCTCCTACAATGAGCAGTTCTTC.

Written as DNA, the CDR3 is TGTGCCAGCAGCGGTCCGTTTGGTACACCTGCTAATGAAAAACTGTTTTTT. Its protein is CASSGPFGTPANEKLFF. The V gene is TRBV9, the J gene TRBJ1-4; D is unclear. The CDR3 sequence is 17 residues long. Germline V gene data show CDR1 as SGDLS and CDR2 as YYNGEE. The V gene lost 3 bases and the J gene lost 3 bases, with 18 bases spanning the gap.

The V call is TRBV11-2, the J call TRBJ1-6; 10 nucleotides line up with TRBD1. This CDR3 contains 15 residues. From germline, CDR1 is SGHAT and CDR2 FQNNGV. With 7 bases clipped from V and 9 bases from J, the junction kept 9 bases outside the gene matches. As DNA, the CDR3 is TGTGCCAGCACCTTGATGACAGGGGGCATTTCACCCCTCCACTTT. Translated: CASTLMTGGISPLHF.

The chain couples TRBV11-2 to TRBJ2-3, with TRBD2 identical over 8 bases. J lost 1 base, V lost 5 bases, and 2 bases had no gene match. Germline V CDR1 and CDR2: SGHAT, FQNNGV. This CDR3 comprises 14 residues. Here the CDR3 DNA reads TGTGCCAGCAGCATTAGCGGGGGCACAGATACGCAGTATTTT. Translation: CASSISGGTDTQYF. The full variable domain, with the rest looked up from reference TRBV11-2 and TRBJ2-3, is EAGVAQSPRYKIIEKRQSVAFWCNPISGHATLYWYQQILGQGPKLLIQFQNNGVVDDSQLPKDRFSAERLKGVDSTLKIQPAKLEDSAVYLCASSISGGTDTQYFGPGTRLTVL.

V is TRBV6-4 and J is TRBJ1-4; D remains unclear. This CDR3 has 18 amino acids. Germline values: CDR1 MRHNA, CDR2 SNTAGT. The V and J ends lost 0 bases and 4 bases respectively, with 18 bases between them. Here the CDR3 reads CASSDSNPRRQVNEKLFF. DNA of the CDR3: TGTGCCAGCAGTGACTCGAATCCCCGGCGTCAGGTTAATGAAAAACTGTTTTTT.

J is TRBJ1-2 and V is TRBV12-3 or TRBV12-4; 8 bases line up with TRBD1. The CDR3 runs 13 residues. V dropped 5 bases and J dropped 7; count of bases not matched to a gene: 6. In DNA form, the CDR3 reads TGTGCCAGCAGTCCCACAGGGGGAGTTGGCTACACCTTC. Translated: CASSPTGGVGYTF.

The chain employs TRBV19 and TRBJ2-3; D unclear. The CDR3 spans 11 residues. CDR1 and CDR2 from the germline V gene are LNHDA and SQIVND (reference sequence). Trimming shortened V by 4 bases and J by 6 bases, and 5 bases separated the two germline ends. The CDR3 bases are TGTGCCAGTAGTAGTGCGGATACGCAGTATTTT. Its protein is CASSSADTQYF.